Listed below are T cell receptor beta chains from one sample, sequenced in a study of shared clonotypes between healthy human individuals. Data came from immunoSEQ multiplex PCR; TCRdb stores just in-frame clones and leaves some out. Among some 600,000 clones listed, roughly 95% were seen once. The specimen sequenced was naive CD8+ T cells sorted from blood. The receptors derive from a woman aged 30 to 39 in good health. CDR3s include the opening cysteine and the closing phenylalanine or tryptophan. The order of the fields is V gene, J gene, CDR3 protein.

TRBV4-1	TRBJ1-5	CASSLRQGNNQPQHF
TRBV29-1	TRBJ1-5	CSVVEDSNQPQHF
TRBV9	TRBJ2-7	CASSNSASGSHEQYF
TRBV18	TRBJ2-3	CASSPTRGQNTDTQYF
TRBV27	TRBJ2-7	CASSLSGSLSYEQYF
TRBV10-3	TRBJ2-7	CAISVSRRGYEQYF
TRBV28	TRBJ1-4	CASSIATNEKLFF
TRBV28	TRBJ2-3	CASTIGEGADTQYF
TRBV13	TRBJ1-2	CASGHRENYGYTF
TRBV28	TRBJ2-7	CASSPRDGDHYGYEQYF
TRBV2	TRBJ2-1	CASFSGSNEQFF
TRBV27	TRBJ1-4	CASSLLDPDRGPVKLFF
TRBV7-8	TRBJ2-7	CASSLAGAYEQYF
TRBV19	TRBJ2-3	CASSADGGYTDTQYF
TRBV27	.	CASSRSSGARTRHEQYF
TRBV28	TRBJ1-3	CASSLGLTSGNTIYF